This entry concerns a single T cell receptor (beta chain). Its antigen is unidentified. CDR3 length equals 13 residues. Germline V lookup: CDR1 SGHKS, CDR2 YYEKEE (reference sequence). V shed 4 bases and J shed 2 bases, with 10 bases lying between them. The data were taken from a study of T-cell reconstitution after alpha-beta-depleted transplantation in children. Study-level points and caveats: About two months after transplant, alpha-beta T cells reportedly came from several hundred expanded graft clones. Surviving recipient T cells and thymic progenitors produced the high day-60 TCRbeta diversity seen in some patients. Newly produced T cells mostly provided counts and TCRbeta diversity after one year, as hyperexpanded clones declined.

Preparation of the TCRbeta library involved a method that used unique molecular identifiers. TCRdb fed the PCR reads into MiXCR, producing one record per CDR3 protein. The sample records hundreds of thousands of distinct CDR3 sequences, roughly a tenth being singletons. Material: PBMCs, obtained before TCRalphabeta/CD19-depleted stem cell transplant. This rearrangement joins TRBV5-5 to TRBJ2-7; D gene uncertain. This clonotype was obtained from a child aged 2 to 15 with inherited bone marrow failure, due to receive a stem cell transplant. CDR3 DNA: TGTGCCAGCAGCAACTACAGAGCCTACGAGCAGTACTTC. Its translation is CASSNYRAYEQYF.